What follows describes a single TCR beta chain. Time point noted: blood 4 weeks post-SBRT, at nephrectomy. Regarding treatment: 15 Gy SBRT to primary tumor, nephrectomy 4 weeks later. Nephrectomy followed 15 Gy stereotactic body radiation by 4 weeks. After SBRT, blood was collected at 2 and 4 weeks, plus baseline. The data derive from a study of radiation and T cells in renal cell carcinoma. The germline V gene has CDR1 MNHEY and CDR2 SVGAGI. V lost 7 bases and J lost 6, with 16 bases in between. The CDR3 contains 13 residues. Profiling relied on immunoSEQ multiplex PCR, and the TCRdb table lists in-frame clones only, not all of them. The sample shows around 100,000 clones, approximately 80% of them seen only once.

The sample was blood, taken from a patient whose treatment included radiotherapy and nephrectomy. The chain has TRBV6-5 and TRBJ2-7, with D tentatively TRBD1 or TRBD2 (5 bases each). The origin of this receptor is a man aged 55 to 69 with renal cell carcinoma. CDR3 in amino acids: CASTTAIGTEQYF. In DNA, the CDR3 is TGTGCCAGCACCACCGCCATCGGGACCGAGCAGTACTTC.